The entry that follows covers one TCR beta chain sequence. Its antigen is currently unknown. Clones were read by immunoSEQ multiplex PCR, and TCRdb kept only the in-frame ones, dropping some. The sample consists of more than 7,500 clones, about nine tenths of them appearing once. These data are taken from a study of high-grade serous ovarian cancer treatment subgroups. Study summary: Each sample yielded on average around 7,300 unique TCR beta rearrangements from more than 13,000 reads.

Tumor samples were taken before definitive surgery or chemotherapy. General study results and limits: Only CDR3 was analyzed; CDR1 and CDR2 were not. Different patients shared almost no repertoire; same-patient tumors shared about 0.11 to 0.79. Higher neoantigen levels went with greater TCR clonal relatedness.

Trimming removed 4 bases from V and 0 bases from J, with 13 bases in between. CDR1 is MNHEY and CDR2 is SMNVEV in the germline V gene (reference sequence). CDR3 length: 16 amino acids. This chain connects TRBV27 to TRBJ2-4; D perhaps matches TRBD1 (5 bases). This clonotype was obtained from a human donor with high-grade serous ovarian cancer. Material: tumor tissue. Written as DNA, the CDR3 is TGTGCCAGCAGTTATGACTTGACAGTAGCCAAAAACATTCAGTACTTC. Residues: CASSYDLTVAKNIQYF.